This T cell receptor beta chain appears in the sequencing data of a study of OX40 agonist ivuxolimab in advanced cancers. Sequenced by immunoSEQ multiplex PCR; TCRdb stores in-frame clones only, minus some. The sample has under 90,000 clones; around nine tenths are singletons. Germline V gene lookup returns CDR1 LNHDA and CDR2 SQIVND (reference sequence). There are 14 residues in the CDR3. V was pared by 0 bases and J by 8 bases, with 13 bases between. The V gene is TRBV19, the J gene TRBJ1-2; no reliable D call. Here the sequenced sample was CD4+ or CD8+ T cells sorted from blood, taken in a trial of the OX40 agonist ivuxolimab. The TCR originated in an adult with an advanced solid tumor such as melanoma, head and neck, liver or kidney cancer. The CDR3 sequence is CASSIDRRSNGYTF. CDR3 coding DNA: TGTGCCAGTAGTATAGACAGGCGTAGTAACGGCTACACCTTC. Full variable domain (missing parts from reference TRBV19 and TRBJ1-2): DGGITQSPKYLFRKEGQNVTLSCEQNLNHDAMYWYRQDPGQGLRLIYYSQIVNDFQKGDIAEGYSVSREKKESFPLTVTSAQKNPTAFYLCASSIDRRSNGYTFGSGTRLTVV.